These 30 T cell receptor beta chains came from one sample sequenced in a study of blood T cell repertoires in COVID-19 (dated by TCRdb to about 2020). Library generation was performed with the immunoSEQ multiplex PCR assay. TCRdb retrieved this table from immuneACCESS and kept in-frame rearrangements only. Not all clones are present; in checked studies, unresolved V genes account for under half, and no reason is known for the remainder. This sample lists 150,000 to 200,000 clones; about 85% were detected once. More than 6.5% of the sample is held by the ten biggest clonotypes. Sequencing was carried out using peripheral blood. These receptors all come from a woman older than 75 in a cohort sampled during active or convalescent COVID-19.

The chain recombines TRBV3-1 (or the pseudogene TRBV3-2) with TRBJ2-7, with 8 positions matching TRBD1. V shed 2 bases and J 1 base; nucleotides not matched to a gene: 7. There are 16 residues in the CDR3. Looked up from germline, CDR1 is LGHDT and CDR2 is YNNKEL (reference sequence). The CDR3 sequence: CASSQRMDRVSYEQYF. CDR3 DNA: TGTGCCAGCAGCCAACGAATGGACAGGGTGTCCTACGAGCAGTACTTC.

The gene calls are TRBV18 and TRBJ2-2; TRBD1 matches 8 bases. V dropped 9 bases and J dropped 6; count of bases not matched to a gene: 6. Germline CDR1 KGHSH, CDR2 LQKENI. This CDR3 has 13 residues. CDR3 region: CARGQAAAGELFF. The CDR3, as DNA: TGTGCCAGGGGACAGGCGGCGGCCGGGGAGCTGTTTTTT. The complete variable domain, with remaining parts taken from reference TRBV18 and TRBJ2-2, reads NAGVMQNPRHLVRRRGQEARLRCSPMKGHSHVYWYRQLPEEGLKFMVYLQKENIIDESGMPKERFSAEFPKEGPSILRIQQVVRGDSAAYFCARGQAAAGELFFGEGSRLTVL.

The rearrangement links TRBV28 to TRBJ2-4; 9 bases are a match to TRBD1. V shed 5 bases, J shed 0 bases, and the junction held 5 bases outside the gene matches. The CDR3 totals 16 residues. Germline CDR1 reads MDHEN; CDR2 reads SYDVKM. CDR3 in amino acids: CASSVTGGLAKNIQYF. For the CDR3, the DNA is TGTGCCAGCAGTGTCACAGGGGGCCTAGCCAAAAACATTCAGTACTTC.

V is TRBV28 and J is TRBJ1-1; D possibly corresponds to TRBD1 (6 bases). Trimming left V 7 bases short and J 5 bases short, with 20 bases between. CDR3 size: 15 residues. Germline CDR1 and CDR2: MDHEN and SYDVKM. CDR3 sequence: CASKLKRLRGTEAFF. CDR3 sequence (DNA): TGTGCCAGCAAATTGAAGAGGCTGAGGGGGACTGAAGCTTTCTTT.

The chain combines TRBV28 with TRBJ1-2; TRBD1 aligns across 10 bases. Germline lookup yields CDR1 MDHEN and CDR2 SYDVKM. This CDR3 comprises 18 residues. V trimming: 3 bases; J trimming: 7 bases; junction bases outside the gene matches: 17. For the CDR3, the DNA is TGTGCCAGCAGTTTTAGTGGGCTCGGGCGGGACAGGGGATTTGGCTACACCTTC. Translating it yields CASSFSGLGRDRGFGYTF.

V and J are TRBV3-1 (or the pseudogene TRBV3-2) and TRBJ1-1; unclear D gene. The CDR3 loop spans 13 amino acids. Trimming stripped 4 bases from V and 2 bases from J, with 8 bases between. Germline V CDR1 and CDR2: LGHDT, YNNKEL (reference sequence). Here the CDR3 reads CASSLGKNTEAFF. In DNA form, the CDR3 reads TGTGCCAGCAGCCTCGGGAAAAACACTGAAGCTTTCTTT.

The chain recombines TRBV19 with TRBJ2-1; 9 nucleotides match TRBD1. The CDR3 length is 17 residues. CDR1 LNHDA and CDR2 SQIVND come from the germline V gene (reference sequence). V shed 5 bases and J 5 bases; nucleotides not matched to a gene: 13. The CDR3 DNA sequence: TGTGCCAGTAGTCCTTATCCGGGACAGGGTAAGAACAATGAGCAGTTCTTC. Its translation: CASSPYPGQGKNNEQFF.

The rearrangement uses TRBV28 and TRBJ1-4; D remains ambiguous. CDR1 and CDR2 from the germline V gene are MDHEN and SYDVKM. The V end was cut by 10 bases, the J end by 5 bases, with 8 bases between. The length of the CDR3 is 11 residues. This CDR3 is CATKENEKLFF. In DNA form, the CDR3 reads TGTGCCACCAAGGAGAATGAAAAACTGTTTTTT.

The CDR3: CASSSPGMGSTDTQYF. CDR3 bases: TGTGCCAGCAGCTCACCAGGGATGGGGAGCACAGATACGCAGTATTTT. V and J are TRBV6-2 or TRBV6-3 and TRBJ2-3; D possibly corresponds to TRBD1 (5 bases). The V gene's germline CDR1 is MNHEY and CDR2 SVGEGT. Trimming removed 6 bases from V and 0 bases from J, with 16 bases in between. This CDR3 region has 16 residues.

This clone appeared a single time. The V and J genes are TRBV6-5 and TRBJ2-7; D is undetermined. Germline assignment: CDR1 MNHEY and CDR2 SVGAGI. V lost 6 bases and J lost 3, with 18 bases in between. There are 15 residues in the CDR3. The CDR3 loop reads CASSSSITLVYEQYF. The CDR3 nucleotides are TGTGCCAGCAGCTCCTCTATAACCTTGGTCTACGAGCAGTACTTC.

The genes are TRBV2 and TRBJ2-5, with D maybe TRBD2 (6 bases). Trimming pared 6 bases from V and 2 bases from J, leaving 13 bases between. CDR1 and CDR2 (germline): SNHLY, FYNNEI. CDR3 length: 14 amino acids. The CDR3 coding sequence is TGTGCCAGCAGCCAACTAGCTTTACAAGAGACCCAGTACTTC. Protein: CASSQLALQETQYF.

The chain recombines TRBV10-2 with TRBJ1-1; possible D gene TRBD1, 6 bases. The CDR3 length is 15 residues. V was clipped by 9 bases and J by 5 bases, with 22 bases between them. CDR1 is WSHSY and CDR2 is SAAADI in the germline V gene. CDR3 nucleotides: TGCGCCAGTCACCCCCCGGGGGGGCTGGAGACTGAAGCTTTCTTT. Translated, it gives CASHPPGGLETEAFF.

As DNA, the CDR3 is TGTGCCAGCAGTGAGACAGGGACCGAAAAACTGTTTTTT. This translates into CASSETGTEKLFF. The genes are TRBV6-1 and TRBJ1-4; the match to TRBD1 covers 7 bases. Germline CDR1 reads MNHNS; CDR2 reads SASEGT. Unmatched junction bases numbered 3, after V lost 3 bases and J lost 8 bases. The length of the CDR3 is 13 residues.

This clone was detected a few times. J is TRBJ1-2 and V is TRBV6-5; tentatively, D is TRBD1 (5 bases). This CDR3 has 14 residues. Germline V gene sequence: CDR1 MNHEY, CDR2 SVGAGI. Trimming removed 2 bases at V and 4 bases at J, with 11 bases between. Here the CDR3 DNA reads TGTGCCAGCAGTTACAAGGCGGGGGGCTATGGCTACACCTTC. It encodes CASSYKAGGYGYTF.

The chain uses TRBV7-9 and TRBJ2-3; maybe TRBD1 (5 bases). This CDR3 has 16 residues. CDR1 and CDR2 (germline): SEHNR, FQNEAQ (reference sequence). V was trimmed by 5 bases and J by 3 bases, leaving 18 bases between them. CDR3 loop: CASSLFGQLRTDTQYF. The CDR3 nucleotides read TGTGCCAGCAGCCTATTCGGACAATTAAGGACAGATACGCAGTATTTT.

The chain has TRBV20-1 and TRBJ1-2; TRBD1 aligns across 7 bases. Trimming at V came to 5 bases and at J to 8 bases, leaving 5 bases not matched to a gene. CDR1 and CDR2 from the germline V gene are DFQATT and SNEGSKA (reference sequence). The CDR3 has 11 amino acids. The chain's CDR3 is CSARQGRGYTF. The DNA for the CDR3 is TGCAGTGCTCGACAGGGTCGGGGCTACACCTTC.

Concerning this clone: This sample includes further DNA sequences coding for the same CDR3. V is TRBV20-1 and J is TRBJ2-5; the match to TRBD1 covers 7 bases. The germline V gene encodes CDR1 DFQATT and CDR2 SNEGSKA (reference sequence). The CDR3 runs to 11 residues. Unmatched junction bases numbered 1, after V lost 6 bases and J lost 3 bases. The CDR3 DNA reads TGCAGTGCCACAGGGGAAGAGACCCAGTACTTC. Translating it yields CSATGEETQYF.

V and J are TRBV10-3 and TRBJ1-2, with TRBD1 as a possible D gene (5 bases). Deletions cut 4 bases from V and 4 bases from J, with 16 bases between. In germline, CDR1 is ENHRY, CDR2 SYGVKD. The CDR3 is 15 residues long. The CDR3 is CAISVSSGGAYGYTF. The CDR3 DNA reads as TGTGCCATCAGTGTGTCGAGCGGAGGGGCCTATGGCTACACCTTC.

The V gene is TRBV28, the J gene TRBJ1-2; D uncertain. V lost 6 bases to trimming and J lost 6 bases, with 17 bases between them. Germline V lookup: CDR1 MDHEN, CDR2 SYDVKM. This CDR3 contains 14 residues. CDR3 DNA: TGTGCCAGCAGAACTAGGCGGGTAACAGATGGCTACACCTTC. This codes for CASRTRRVTDGYTF.

The chain employs TRBV30 and TRBJ1-1, with D perhaps TRBD1 (5 bases). The CDR3 covers 11 residues. Germline values: CDR1 GTSNPN, CDR2 SVGIG (reference sequence). For the CDR3, the DNA is TGTGCTCGGGGGGGGGAGACGTTGGCTTTCTTT. Translated, it gives CARGGETLAFF. The full variable domain, rest sourced from reference TRBV30 and TRBJ1-1, is SQTIHQWPATLVQPVGSPLSLECTVEGTSNPNLYWYRQAAGRGLQLLFYSVGIGQISSEVPQNLSASRPQDRQFILSSKKLLLSDSGFYLCARGGETLAFFGQGTRLTVV.

The rearrangement uses TRBV5-1 and TRBJ1-5; D is unclear. The germline CDR1 and CDR2 sequences are SGHRS and YFSETQ. The V gene lost 0 bases and the J gene lost 4 bases, with 8 bases spanning the gap. This CDR3 comprises 14 residues. CDR3 region: CASSLEAGNQPQHF. The DNA for the CDR3 is TGCGCCAGCAGCTTGGAGGCAGGTAATCAGCCCCAGCATTTT.

The chain is built from TRBV3-1 (or the pseudogene TRBV3-2) and TRBJ2-5, with 12 bases fitting TRBD2. CDR1 and CDR2 (germline): LGHDT, YNNKEL (reference sequence). This CDR3 has 17 residues. V lost 4 bases to trimming and J lost 1 base; unmatched junction nucleotides: 7. The DNA of the CDR3 is TGTGCCAGCAGCCGACACGGACTAGCGGGAAGCCAAGAGACCCAGTACTTC. Amino acid sequence: CASSRHGLAGSQETQYF.

The chain uses TRBV7-9 and TRBJ1-6, with D possibly matching TRBD1 (6 bases). The CDR3 spans 15 residues. Trimming left V 5 bases short and J 6 bases short, with 14 bases between. Germline V gene lookup returns CDR1 SEHNR and CDR2 FQNEAQ (reference sequence). The CDR3 is CASSPWTDPNSPLHF. CDR3 in DNA: TGTGCCAGCAGCCCATGGACAGATCCTAATTCACCCCTCCACTTT.

This clone was seen more than once but under ten times. Written as DNA, the CDR3 is TGTGCCAGCAGTGGTTTCGTCACTGAAGCTTTCTTT. This codes for CASSGFVTEAFF. The chain carries TRBV25-1 and TRBJ1-1; no clear D gene. The CDR3 is made up of 12 amino acids. The ends were cut back, 4 bases at V and 4 bases at J, with 7 bases in the middle. CDR1 MGHDK and CDR2 SYGVNS come from the germline V gene.

The CDR3 coding sequence is TGTGCCAGCAGTGCACAGGGAACCTACGAGCAGTACTTC. Protein: CASSAQGTYEQYF. The chain links TRBV6-2 or TRBV6-3 to TRBJ2-7; a weak D match, TRBD1 (6 bases). The germline V gene has CDR1 MNHEY and CDR2 SVGEGT. This CDR3 spans 13 amino acids. Trimming removed 5 bases at V and 2 bases at J, with 10 bases between.

The CDR3 loop is CASSHSGTATRQETQYF. DNA of the CDR3: TGTGCCAGCAGTCATTCCGGGACAGCCACGCGCCAAGAGACCCAGTACTTC. The chain uses TRBV27 and TRBJ2-5, with 7 bases fitting TRBD1. From germline, CDR1 is MNHEY and CDR2 SMNVEV (reference sequence). J was trimmed by 1 base and V by 5 bases; bases with no gene match: 13. The CDR3 runs 17 residues.

This clone was recorded once. The genes are TRBV10-1 and TRBJ1-3; no definite D call. Trimming removed 2 bases at V and 8 bases at J, with 10 bases between. From germline, CDR1 is WNHNN and CDR2 SYGVQD (reference sequence). CDR3 length: 13 amino acids. Written as DNA, the CDR3 is TGCGCCAGCAGTGAGGGTGTGCGGGACACCATATATTTT. Translation gives CASSEGVRDTIYF.

This clone appeared a single time. The sample has other DNA sequences that encode this CDR3 too. The chain combines TRBV2 with TRBJ1-4; 9 bases line up with TRBD1. The CDR3 contains 14 residues. Germline trimming cut 3 bases from V and 8 bases from J; bases unmatched to any gene: 4. CDR1 is SNHLY and CDR2 is FYNNEI in the germline V gene. For the CDR3, the DNA is TGTGCCAGCAGTGAGGACAGGGGAGGGGAAAAACTGTTTTTT. Amino acid sequence: CASSEDRGGEKLFF.

This clone was counted only a few times. The chain combines TRBV10-3 with TRBJ1-4; the D is unclear. V lost 2 bases, J lost 8 bases, and 12 bases lay in between. The CDR3 has 14 residues. Germline CDR1 is ENHRY and CDR2 is SYGVKD. CDR3 in amino acids: CAISETLGGEKLFF. The CDR3 nucleotides read TGTGCCATCAGTGAGACACTAGGCGGGGAAAAACTGTTTTTT.

The chain links TRBV11-3 to TRBJ2-5; 7 bases fit TRBD1. V lost 6 bases, J lost 3 bases, and 4 bases stayed unmatched. In germline, CDR1 is SGHNT, CDR2 YENEEA. The CDR3 consists of 13 residues. Written as DNA, the CDR3 is TGTGCCAGCAGAAGGGACAGCGAAGAGACCCAGTACTTC. Translation: CASRRDSEETQYF. Filled out from reference TRBV11-3 and TRBJ2-5, the complete variable domain reads EAGVVQSPRYKIIEKKQPVAFWCNPISGHNTLYWYLQNLGQGPELLIRYENEEAVDDSQLPKDRFSAERLKGVDSTLKIQPAELGDSAVYLCASRRDSEETQYFGPGTRLLVL.